These 29 T cell receptor beta chains originate from one sample sequenced in a study of lymphopenia after photon versus proton radiotherapy. Sequencing was performed with immunoSEQ multiplex PCR; in TCRdb, only in-frame clones are kept and a portion is missing. The sample lists roughly 53,000 clones, about 83% occurring once. The specimen was peripheral blood, collected from a patient treated with photon-based radiotherapy. The receptors come from a man over 45 with gastric cancer.

The V and J genes are TRBV28 and TRBJ1-1; TRBD1 agrees at 9 bases. The length of the CDR3 is 18 residues. CDR1 and CDR2 from the germline V gene are MDHEN and SYDVKM. Trimming removed 3 bases from V and 6 bases from J; junction bases left unmatched: 17. The CDR3 reads CASSFIYGTGREGPEAFF. As DNA, the CDR3 is TGTGCCAGCAGTTTTATTTACGGGACAGGGAGAGAAGGGCCTGAAGCTTTCTTT.

The V gene is TRBV18, the J gene TRBJ1-1; possible D gene TRBD1, 5 bases. CDR3 length: 13 residues. Germline V lookup: CDR1 KGHSH, CDR2 LQKENI. The V and J ends lost 1 base and 6 bases respectively, with 9 bases between them. The CDR3 nucleotides are TGTGCCAGCTCACCACTGAGGGGAGCTGAAGCTTTCTTT. Protein sequence: CASSPLRGAEAFF.

This clone has only one observation. This chain links TRBV2 with TRBJ2-1; TRBD2 might be the D (5 bases). V lost 3 bases to trimming and J lost 9 bases, with 15 bases between them. Germline CDR1 reads SNHLY; CDR2 reads FYNNEI. This CDR3 spans 14 amino acids. The DNA for the CDR3 is TGTGCCAGCAGTGACGAGGGTTCTATAGTTGAGCAGTTCTTC. Encoded protein: CASSDEGSIVEQFF.

The gene calls are TRBV19 and TRBJ1-2; perhaps TRBD1 as D (5 bases). The V end lost 9 bases, the J end lost 8 bases, and 19 bases lay between the germline ends. This CDR3 has 13 amino acids. Germline CDR1 LNHDA, CDR2 SQIVND (reference sequence). For the CDR3, the DNA is TGTGCCAGCTTGGGACTCCGGGAGGGCGGCTACACCTTC. It encodes CASLGLREGGYTF.

This rearrangement joins TRBV4-2 to TRBJ2-6; a weak D match, TRBD2 (5 bases). The V end lost 0 bases, the J end lost 0 bases, and 15 bases lay between the germline ends. The CDR3 sequence is 19 residues long. From germline, CDR1 is LGHNA and CDR2 YNFKEQ. This CDR3 is CASSQERVTLLSGANVLTF. For the CDR3, the DNA is TGTGCCAGCAGCCAAGAGAGGGTGACACTCCTCTCTGGGGCCAACGTCCTGACTTTC.

CDR3: CASSILAGEVPYNEQFF. CDR3 DNA sequence: TGTGCCAGCAGTATTCTAGCGGGAGAAGTCCCCTACAATGAGCAGTTCTTC. This chain connects TRBV27 to TRBJ2-1, with TRBD2 identical over 10 bases. This CDR3 region has 17 residues. With V trimmed by 5 bases and J by 2 bases, 9 bases remained unmatched. Germline values: CDR1 MNHEY, CDR2 SMNVEV (reference sequence).

V and J are TRBV6-1 and TRBJ1-1; 7 nucleotides line up with TRBD1. The CDR3 is 13 amino acids. J lost 1 base, V lost 10 bases, and 6 bases had no gene match. Germline V gives CDR1 MNHNS, CDR2 SASEGT. The CDR3 DNA sequence: TGTGCCAACCGGGGGACAGAGAACACTGAAGCTTTCTTT. Encoded protein: CANRGTENTEAFF.

The V call is TRBV4-1, the J call TRBJ2-2; TRBD2 agrees at 7 bases. The CDR3 length is 16 residues. With 2 bases clipped from V and 4 bases from J, the junction kept 7 bases outside the gene matches. The germline V gene encodes CDR1 MGHRA and CDR2 YSYEKL. CDR3 region: CASSQTGGRGTGELFF. Here the CDR3 DNA reads TGCGCCAGCAGCCAAACGGGAGGCCGGGGCACCGGGGAGCTGTTTTTT.

The chain is built from TRBV2 and TRBJ2-7; possible D gene TRBD2, 5 bases. V lost 1 base and J lost 0, with 10 bases in between. CDR3 size: 15 residues. Germline V lookup: CDR1 SNHLY, CDR2 FYNNEI. The CDR3 loop reads CASSEVERSSYEQYF. The CDR3 DNA reads TGTGCCAGCAGTGAAGTGGAGCGGAGCTCCTACGAGCAGTACTTC.

The chain couples TRBV4-1 to TRBJ2-2; D is unclear. Trimming pared 1 base from V and 1 base from J, leaving 7 bases between. Germline CDR1 is MGHRA and CDR2 is YSYEKL. The CDR3 runs to 15 residues. For the CDR3, the DNA is TGCGCCAGCAGCCAAGTACTGGGGAACACCGGGGAGCTGTTTTTT. This gives the protein CASSQVLGNTGELFF.

The V call is TRBV5-4, the J call TRBJ2-3; TRBD1 aligns across 7 bases. Germline loops: CDR1 SGHNT, CDR2 YYREEE (reference sequence). The junction had 5 bases not matched to a gene; V was cut back by 4 bases and J by 0 bases. This CDR3 region has 15 residues. The CDR3 DNA follows: TGTGCCAGCAGCCTCCACAGGGGAAGCACAGATACGCAGTATTTT. Amino acids: CASSLHRGSTDTQYF.

The rearrangement links TRBV7-2 to TRBJ2-7, with D hard to call. The CDR3 loop spans 14 amino acids. Trimming stripped 4 bases from V and 4 bases from J, with 14 bases between. CDR1 SGHTA and CDR2 FQGNSA come from the germline V gene. For the CDR3, the DNA is TGTGCCAGCAGCTCCCCGGGCCCGGAGTACGAGCAGTACTTC. It codes for CASSSPGPEYEQYF.

A single count supports this clone. The rearrangement joins TRBV7-3 to TRBJ2-3; the match to TRBD2 covers 8 bases. The CDR3 runs to 15 residues. After removal of 5 bases from V and 0 bases from J, the junction contained 4 bases not matched to a gene. CDR1 SGHTA and CDR2 FQGTGA come from the germline V gene. The CDR3 nucleotides are TGTGCCAGCAGCCAACTAGCGGTCAGCACAGATACGCAGTATTTT. It translates to CASSQLAVSTDTQYF.

This clone came up a few times. This sequence joins TRBV5-5 and TRBJ2-7; D could derive from TRBD1 or TRBD2 (5 bases each). Looked up from germline, CDR1 is SGHKS and CDR2 is YYEKEE (reference sequence). This CDR3 has 12 amino acids. The V gene lost 4 bases and the J gene lost 3 bases, with 8 bases spanning the gap. CDR3 DNA: TGTGCCAGCAGCCGGGACGGCTACGAGCAGTACTTC. It is translated as CASSRDGYEQYF.

The chain joins TRBV5-1 to TRBJ2-1, with 10 bases fitting TRBD2. CDR3 length: 15 residues. Germline V gene data show CDR1 as SGHRS and CDR2 as YFSETQ. V gave up 5 bases and J gave up 5 bases; unmatched junction bases: 7. The CDR3 region is CASRPLAGDHNEQFF. The CDR3 region has the DNA TGCGCCAGCAGACCCCTAGCGGGAGACCACAATGAGCAGTTCTTC.

The V gene is TRBV19, the J gene TRBJ2-2; 8 nucleotides align to TRBD2. J lost 9 bases, V lost 4 bases, and 10 bases had no gene match. The CDR3 covers 15 residues. Germline V gene sequence: CDR1 LNHDA, CDR2 SQIVND (reference sequence). The CDR3 region has the DNA TGTGCCAGTAGTACCTATAGCGGGATGGGTAGGGAGCTGTTTTTT. Translated, it gives CASSTYSGMGRELFF.

The J gene is TRBJ2-1, the V gene TRBV19; the D gene is possibly TRBD2 (5 bases). The germline V and J ends were trimmed by 1 base and 1 base, with 23 bases remaining between them. Germline CDR1 and CDR2: LNHDA and SQIVND (reference sequence). The CDR3 spans 20 residues. DNA for the CDR3: TGTGCCAGTAGTATAGGTCCCGAAGGGAGAGGATTTAGTTCCTACAATGAGCAGTTCTTC. This translates into CASSIGPEGRGFSSYNEQFF.

The chain joins TRBV7-2 to TRBJ2-1; the D is unclear. V lost 5 bases and J lost 4, with 9 bases in between. CDR3 length: 13 residues. CDR1 SGHTA and CDR2 FQGNSA come from the germline V gene. The DNA of the CDR3 is TGTGCCAGCAGCACCCCAGGATACAATGAGCAGTTCTTC. Protein: CASSTPGYNEQFF.

The V gene is TRBV19, the J gene TRBJ2-7, with 9 bases lining up with TRBD1. Trimming removed 6 bases from V and 3 bases from J; junction bases left unmatched: 6. The CDR3 has 14 amino acids. Germline values: CDR1 LNHDA, CDR2 SQIVND (reference sequence). Here the CDR3 DNA reads TGTGCCAGTAGACTGGGACAGGGCCTCTACGAGCAGTACTTC. Encoded protein: CASRLGQGLYEQYF.

The V call is TRBV5-1, the J call TRBJ1-1; possible D gene TRBD1, 6 bases. The CDR3 has 15 amino acids. Trimming took 0 bases from V and 0 from J, leaving 9 bases between them. The germline V gene has CDR1 SGHRS and CDR2 YFSETQ. The CDR3 protein is CASSLGAGVNTEAFF. For the CDR3, the DNA is TGCGCCAGCAGCTTGGGGGCAGGGGTGAACACTGAAGCTTTCTTT.

This clone was seen a handful of times. The chain carries TRBV4-3 and TRBJ2-1; 7 nucleotides align to TRBD2. The CDR3 covers 16 residues. CDR1 and CDR2 from the germline V gene are LGHNA and YSLEER. J gave up 3 bases and V 3 bases, and 8 bases lay outside the gene matches. The CDR3 spells CASSQRAGENYNEQFF. DNA of the CDR3: TGCGCCAGCAGCCAGAGGGCGGGGGAGAACTACAATGAGCAGTTCTTC.

Many counts were recorded for this clone. This chain joins TRBV10-2 and TRBJ2-5; 13 bases line up with TRBD2. V dropped 0 bases and J dropped 5; count of bases not matched to a gene: 15. The CDR3 runs 20 residues. CDR1 is WSHSY and CDR2 is SAAADI in the germline V gene. CDR3 sequence reads: CASSESPPLAGGTKGETQYF. The CDR3 bases are TGCGCCAGCAGTGAGTCCCCACCACTAGCGGGGGGGACAAAGGGGGAGACCCAGTACTTC.

The chain combines TRBV19 with TRBJ2-1, with D possibly TRBD2 on 6 matching bases. CDR1 is LNHDA and CDR2 is SQIVND in the germline V gene (reference sequence). The CDR3 is 17 residues long. V dropped 0 bases and J dropped 0 bases, with 12 bases sitting between them. In DNA, the CDR3 is TGTGCCAGTAGTATAGATTCCGGGGGAAGCTCCTACAATGAGCAGTTCTTC. Protein sequence: CASSIDSGGSSYNEQFF.

The V gene is TRBV19, the J gene TRBJ2-4, with TRBD2 as a possible D gene (5 bases). Per the germline V gene, CDR1 is LNHDA and CDR2 is SQIVND (reference sequence). V was shortened by 6 bases and J by 5 bases, with 8 bases between the two germline ends. The CDR3 covers 12 residues. The CDR3 protein is CASRKEENIQYF. Written as DNA, the CDR3 is TGTGCCAGTAGGAAGGAGGAAAACATTCAGTACTTC.

The chain has TRBV7-9 and TRBJ2-2, with D possibly matching TRBD2 (5 bases). CDR1 is SEHNR, CDR2 FQNEAQ, per germline (reference sequence). V lost 7 bases and J lost 6, with 9 bases in between. This CDR3 has 12 residues. CDR3 in amino acids: CASIEGAGELFF. CDR3 coding DNA: TGTGCCAGCATTGAGGGAGCCGGGGAGCTGTTTTTT.

V and J are TRBV7-2 and TRBJ2-1; D tentatively reads TRBD1 or TRBD2 (5 bases each). The CDR3 runs 15 residues. CDR1 SGHTA and CDR2 FQGNSA come from the germline V gene. Between the trimmed V and J ends, which lost 2 bases and 6 bases, there was a span of 14 bases. In DNA, the CDR3 is TGTGCCAGCAGCTTATCTCCGGGGACGGGCAATGAGCAGTTCTTC. Residues: CASSLSPGTGNEQFF.

The chain joins TRBV7-9 to TRBJ2-5, with D unclear. From germline, CDR1 is SEHNR and CDR2 FQNEAQ (reference sequence). The length of the CDR3 is 11 residues. Trimming removed 5 bases at V and 2 bases at J, with 3 bases between. CDR3 sequence: CASSIQETQYF. As DNA, the CDR3 is TGTGCCAGCAGCATACAAGAGACCCAGTACTTC. The variable domain in full, with the rest retrieved from reference TRBV7-9 and TRBJ2-5, is DTGVSQNPRHKITKRGQNVTFRCDPISEHNRLYWYRQTLGQGPEFLTYFQNEAQLEKSRLLSDRFSAERPKGSFSTLEIQRTEQGDSAMYLCASSIQETQYFGPGTRLLVL.

This chain links TRBV6-5 with TRBJ1-2; 7 bases are a match to TRBD1. J lost 2 bases, V lost 10 bases, and 13 bases had no gene match. Germline assignment: CDR1 MNHEY and CDR2 SVGAGI. CDR3 size: 15 residues. The CDR3 spells CATKAFGTANYGYTF. CDR3 DNA sequence: TGTGCCACTAAGGCCTTTGGGACAGCAAACTATGGCTACACCTTC.

CDR3 region: CASSPHSVPSYEQYF. The CDR3, as DNA: TGTGCCAGCAGCCCACATAGCGTTCCGTCCTACGAGCAGTACTTC. The J gene is TRBJ2-7, the V gene TRBV9; tentatively, D is TRBD2 (5 bases). Germline CDR1 SGDLS, CDR2 YYNGEE. This CDR3 contains 15 residues. V shed 4 bases and J shed 1 base, with 15 bases lying between them. Full variable domain (remainder filled in from reference TRBV9 and TRBJ2-7): DSGVTQTPKHLITATGQRVTLRCSPRSGDLSVYWYQQSLDQGLQFLIQYYNGEERAKGNILERFSAQQFPDLHSELNLSSLELGDSALYFCASSPHSVPSYEQYFGPGTRLTVT.